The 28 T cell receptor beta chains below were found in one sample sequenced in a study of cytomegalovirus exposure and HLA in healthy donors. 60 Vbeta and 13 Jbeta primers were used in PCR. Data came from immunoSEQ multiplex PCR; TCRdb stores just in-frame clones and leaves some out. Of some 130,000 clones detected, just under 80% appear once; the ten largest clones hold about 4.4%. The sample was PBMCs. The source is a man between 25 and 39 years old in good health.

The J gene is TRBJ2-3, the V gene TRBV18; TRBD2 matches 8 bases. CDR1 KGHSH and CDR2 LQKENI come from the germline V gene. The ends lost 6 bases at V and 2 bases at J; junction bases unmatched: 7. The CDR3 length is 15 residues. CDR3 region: CASSRAGGFTDTQYF. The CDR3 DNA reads TGTGCCAGCTCGCGGGCGGGAGGTTTCACAGATACGCAGTATTTT.

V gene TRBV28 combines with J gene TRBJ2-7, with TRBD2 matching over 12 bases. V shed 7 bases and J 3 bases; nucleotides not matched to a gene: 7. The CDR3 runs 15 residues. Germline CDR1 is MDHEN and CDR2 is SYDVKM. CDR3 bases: TGTGCCAGCACCGAGACTAGCGGGAGACTCTACGAGCAGTACTTC. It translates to CASTETSGRLYEQYF.

The CDR3 region is CASSLLAGEVTGELFF. CDR3 coding DNA: TGCGCCAGCAGCTTACTAGCGGGAGAGGTTACCGGGGAGCTGTTTTTT. This sequence joins TRBV5-1 and TRBJ2-2; TRBD2 matches at 11 bases. Germline CDR1 SGHRS, CDR2 YFSETQ. The J segment lost 5 bases and the V segment lost 2 bases, leaving 5 bases of the junction unmatched. This CDR3 contains 16 residues. The complete variable domain, with remaining parts taken from reference TRBV5-1 and TRBJ2-2, reads KAGVTQTPRYLIKTRGQQVTLSCSPISGHRSVSWYQQTPGQGLQFLFEYFSETQRNKGNFPGRFSGRQFSNSRSEMNVSTLELGDSALYLCASSLLAGEVTGELFFGEGSRLTVL.

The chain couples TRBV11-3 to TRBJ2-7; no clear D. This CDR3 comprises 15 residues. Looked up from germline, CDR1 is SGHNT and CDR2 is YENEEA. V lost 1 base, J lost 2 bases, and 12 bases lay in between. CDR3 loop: CASSLVARGAYEQYF. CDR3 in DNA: TGTGCCAGCAGCTTAGTGGCTAGAGGTGCCTACGAGCAGTACTTC.

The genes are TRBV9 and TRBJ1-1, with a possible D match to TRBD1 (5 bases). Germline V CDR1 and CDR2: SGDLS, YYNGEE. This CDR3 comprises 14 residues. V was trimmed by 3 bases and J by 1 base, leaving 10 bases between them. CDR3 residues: CASSGGGTNTEAFF. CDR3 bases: TGTGCCAGCAGCGGCGGGGGGACGAACACTGAAGCTTTCTTT.

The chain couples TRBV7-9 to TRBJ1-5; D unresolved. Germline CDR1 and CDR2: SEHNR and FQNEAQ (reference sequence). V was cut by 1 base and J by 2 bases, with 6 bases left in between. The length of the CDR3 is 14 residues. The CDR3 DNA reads TGTGCCAGCAGCTTAGGTTCTGGCAATCAGCCCCAGCATTTT. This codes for CASSLGSGNQPQHF.

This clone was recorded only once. The CDR3 coding sequence is TGTGCCAGTAGGCCAGTCATGAACACTGAAGCTTTCTTT. Translating gives CASRPVMNTEAFF. This chain uses TRBV19 with TRBJ1-1; D not resolved. V was clipped by 6 bases and J by 0 bases, with 8 bases between them. This CDR3 has 13 amino acids. The germline V gene encodes CDR1 LNHDA and CDR2 SQIVND (reference sequence).

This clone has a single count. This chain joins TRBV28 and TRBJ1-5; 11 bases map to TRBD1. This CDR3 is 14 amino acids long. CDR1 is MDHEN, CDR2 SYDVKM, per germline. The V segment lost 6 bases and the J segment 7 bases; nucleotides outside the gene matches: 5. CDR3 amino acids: CASSWTGGLQPQHF. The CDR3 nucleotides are TGTGCCAGCAGCTGGACAGGGGGCTTGCAGCCCCAGCATTTT.

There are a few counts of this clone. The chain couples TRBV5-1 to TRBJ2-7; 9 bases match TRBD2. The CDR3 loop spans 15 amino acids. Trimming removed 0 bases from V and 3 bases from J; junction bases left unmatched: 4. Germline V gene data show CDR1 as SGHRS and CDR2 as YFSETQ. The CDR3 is CASSLGIAGVYEQYF. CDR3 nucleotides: TGCGCCAGCAGCTTGGGCATAGCGGGAGTCTACGAGCAGTACTTC.

The CDR3 is CASSPPGSRYNEQFF. CDR3 nucleotides: TGCGCCAGCAGCCCCCCGGGGTCCCGGTACAATGAGCAGTTCTTC. The chain uses TRBV5-1 and TRBJ2-1, with D tentatively TRBD2 (5 bases). The CDR3 runs to 15 residues. Looked up from germline, CDR1 is SGHRS and CDR2 is YFSETQ. Trimming shortened V by 4 bases and J by 4 bases, and 15 bases separated the two germline ends.

CDR3 bases: TGTGCAAGTCGCTGGGCGGGAGGGCCCTCTTGGACAGATACGCAGTATTTT. Its translation is CASRWAGGPSWTDTQYF. The chain combines TRBV12-2 with TRBJ2-3; TRBD2 was called by the table and not checked on the DNA. TRBV12-2 is a recognized pseudogene. This CDR3 comprises 17 residues.

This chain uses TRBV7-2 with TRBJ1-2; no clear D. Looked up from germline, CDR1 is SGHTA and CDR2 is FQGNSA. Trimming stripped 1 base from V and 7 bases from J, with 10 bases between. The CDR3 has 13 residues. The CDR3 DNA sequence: TGTGCCAGCAGCTTAGGCGGAATGTCTGGCTACACCTTC. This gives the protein CASSLGGMSGYTF.

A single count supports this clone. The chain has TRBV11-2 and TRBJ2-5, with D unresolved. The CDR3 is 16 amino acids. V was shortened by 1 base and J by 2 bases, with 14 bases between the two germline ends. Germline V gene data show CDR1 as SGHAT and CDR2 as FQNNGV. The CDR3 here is CASSLGVAGTQETQYF. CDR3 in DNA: TGTGCCAGCAGCTTAGGGGTGGCAGGAACACAAGAGACCCAGTACTTC.

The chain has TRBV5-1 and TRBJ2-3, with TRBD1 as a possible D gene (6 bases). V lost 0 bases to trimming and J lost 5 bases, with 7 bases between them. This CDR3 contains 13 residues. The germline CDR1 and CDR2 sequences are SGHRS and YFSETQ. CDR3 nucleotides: TGCGCCAGCAGCTTGGGGGGGCAAGATACGCAGTATTTT. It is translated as CASSLGGQDTQYF.

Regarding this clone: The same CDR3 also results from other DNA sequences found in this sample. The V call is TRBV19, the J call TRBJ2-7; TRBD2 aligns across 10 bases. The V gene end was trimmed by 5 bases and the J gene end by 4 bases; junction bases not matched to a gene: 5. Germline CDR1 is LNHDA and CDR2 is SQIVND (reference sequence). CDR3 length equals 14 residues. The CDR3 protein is CASSPLAGEYEQYF. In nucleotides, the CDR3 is TGTGCCAGTAGTCCTCTAGCGGGAGAGTACGAGCAGTACTTC. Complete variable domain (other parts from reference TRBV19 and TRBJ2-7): DGGITQSPKYLFRKEGQNVTLSCEQNLNHDAMYWYRQDPGQGLRLIYYSQIVNDFQKGDIAEGYSVSREKKESFPLTVTSAQKNPTAFYLCASSPLAGEYEQYFGPGTRLTVT.

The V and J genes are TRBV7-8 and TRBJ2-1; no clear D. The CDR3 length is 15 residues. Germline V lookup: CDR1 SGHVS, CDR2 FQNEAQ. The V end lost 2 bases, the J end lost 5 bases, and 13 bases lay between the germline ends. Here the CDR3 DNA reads TGTGCCAGCAGCTTACGACAAATTGGGCACAATGAGCAGTTCTTC. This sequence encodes CASSLRQIGHNEQFF. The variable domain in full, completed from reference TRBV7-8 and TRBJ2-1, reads GAGVSQSPRYKVAKRGQDVALRCDPISGHVSLFWYQQALGQGPEFLTYFQNEAQLDKSGLPSDRFFAERPEGSVSTLKIQRTQQEDSAVYLCASSLRQIGHNEQFFGPGTRLTVL.

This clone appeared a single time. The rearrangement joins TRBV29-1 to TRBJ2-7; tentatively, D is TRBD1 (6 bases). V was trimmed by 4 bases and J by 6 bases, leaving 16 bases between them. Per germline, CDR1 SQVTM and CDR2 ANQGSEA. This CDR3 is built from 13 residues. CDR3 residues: CSVVRGIGGEQYF. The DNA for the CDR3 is TGCAGCGTTGTAAGGGGGATTGGGGGCGAGCAGTACTTC.

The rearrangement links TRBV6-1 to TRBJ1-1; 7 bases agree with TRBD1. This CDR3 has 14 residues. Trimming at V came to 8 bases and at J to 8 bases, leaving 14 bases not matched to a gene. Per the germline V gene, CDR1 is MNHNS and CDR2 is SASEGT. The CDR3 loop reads CASLRQGGITEAFF. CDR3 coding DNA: TGTGCCAGCCTTCGACAGGGCGGTATTACGGAAGCTTTCTTT.

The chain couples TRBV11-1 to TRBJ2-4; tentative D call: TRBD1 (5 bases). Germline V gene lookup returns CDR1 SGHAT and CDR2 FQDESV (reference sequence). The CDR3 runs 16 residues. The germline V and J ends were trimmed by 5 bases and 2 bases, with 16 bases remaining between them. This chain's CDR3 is CASSHHRSPTKNIQYF. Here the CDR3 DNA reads TGTGCCAGCAGCCATCACAGGTCCCCGACCAAAAACATTCAGTACTTC.

DNA for the CDR3: TGTGCCGGCCGGGACAGGCTAAGAAACACCATATATTTT. Its protein is CAGRDRLRNTIYF. V is TRBV19 and J is TRBJ1-3, with 8 bases matching TRBD1. Per the germline V gene, CDR1 is LNHDA and CDR2 is SQIVND (reference sequence). The CDR3 contains 13 residues. Trimming at V came to 11 bases and at J to 5 bases, leaving 8 bases not matched to a gene.

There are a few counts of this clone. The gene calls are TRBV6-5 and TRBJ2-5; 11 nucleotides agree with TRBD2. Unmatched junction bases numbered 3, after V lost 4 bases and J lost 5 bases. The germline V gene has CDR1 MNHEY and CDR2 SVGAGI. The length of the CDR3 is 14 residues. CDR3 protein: CASSSLAGGETQYF. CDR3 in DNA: TGTGCCAGCAGTTCTCTAGCGGGAGGTGAGACCCAGTACTTC.

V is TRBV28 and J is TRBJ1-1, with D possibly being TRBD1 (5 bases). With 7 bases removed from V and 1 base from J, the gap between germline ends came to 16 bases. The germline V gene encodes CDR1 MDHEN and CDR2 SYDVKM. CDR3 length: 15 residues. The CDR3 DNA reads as TGTGCCAGCAACTGGGAGGCAAGGGGGAACACTGAAGCTTTCTTT. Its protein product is CASNWEARGNTEAFF.

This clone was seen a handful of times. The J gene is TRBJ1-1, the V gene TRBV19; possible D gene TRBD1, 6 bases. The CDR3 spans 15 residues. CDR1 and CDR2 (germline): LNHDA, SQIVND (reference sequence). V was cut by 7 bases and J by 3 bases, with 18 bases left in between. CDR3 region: CASKRGEGGDTEAFF. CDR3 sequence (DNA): TGTGCCAGTAAAAGGGGGGAGGGGGGGGACACTGAAGCTTTCTTT.

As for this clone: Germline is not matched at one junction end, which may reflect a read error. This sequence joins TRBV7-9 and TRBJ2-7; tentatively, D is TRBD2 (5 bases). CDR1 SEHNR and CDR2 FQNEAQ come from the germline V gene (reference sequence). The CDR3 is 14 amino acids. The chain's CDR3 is CSSSLVGKPYEQYF. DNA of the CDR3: TGTTCCAGCAGCTTAGTCGGGAAGCCCTACGAGCAGTACTTC.

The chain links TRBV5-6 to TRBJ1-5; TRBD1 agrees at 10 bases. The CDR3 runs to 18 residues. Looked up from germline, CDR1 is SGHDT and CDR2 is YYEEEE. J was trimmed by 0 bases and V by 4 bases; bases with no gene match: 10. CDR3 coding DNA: TGTGCCAGCAGCACCAGACAGGGGGCGACATATAGCAATCAGCCCCAGCATTTT. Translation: CASSTRQGATYSNQPQHF.

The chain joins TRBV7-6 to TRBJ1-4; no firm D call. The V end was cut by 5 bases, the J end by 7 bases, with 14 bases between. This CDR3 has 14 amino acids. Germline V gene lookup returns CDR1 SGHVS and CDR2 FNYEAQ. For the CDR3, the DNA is TGTGCCAGCAGCCCCGCCACGAGCGGTGAAAAACTGTTTTTT. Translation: CASSPATSGEKLFF.

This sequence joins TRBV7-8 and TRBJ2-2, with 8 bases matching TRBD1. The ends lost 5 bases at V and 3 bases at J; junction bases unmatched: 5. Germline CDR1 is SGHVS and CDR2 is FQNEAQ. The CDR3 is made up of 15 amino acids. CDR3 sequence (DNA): TGTGCCAGCAGCCGAGGACAGGGAGACACCGGGGAGCTGTTTTTT. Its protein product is CASSRGQGDTGELFF. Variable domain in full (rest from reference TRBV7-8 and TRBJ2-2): GAGVSQSPRYKVAKRGQDVALRCDPISGHVSLFWYQQALGQGPEFLTYFQNEAQLDKSGLPSDRFFAERPEGSVSTLKIQRTQQEDSAVYLCASSRGQGDTGELFFGEGSRLTVL.

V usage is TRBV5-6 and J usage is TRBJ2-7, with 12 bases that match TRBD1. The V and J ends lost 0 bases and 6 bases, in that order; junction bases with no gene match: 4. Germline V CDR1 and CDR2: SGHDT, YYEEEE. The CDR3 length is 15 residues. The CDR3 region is CASSLEGQGAREQYF. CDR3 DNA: TGTGCCAGCAGCTTGGAGGGACAGGGGGCGCGCGAGCAGTACTTC.